This T cell receptor (beta chain) was sequenced during a study of T cells in Graves' hyperthyroidism and ophthalmopathy. Amplification targeted TCR beta CDR3 regions from RNA transcripts. The study used the HTBI primer set for a first-round RT-PCR of the TCR CDR3. From the multiplex PCR reads, TCRdb called clonotypes with MiXCR, one entry per CDR3 protein. This sample carries about 370,000 distinct CDR3 sequences, about 16% of them seen once, and the ten largest clones take approximately 19%. Source material: blood. The TCR was taken from an older woman with Graves' ophthalmopathy.

DNA for the CDR3: TGCGCCAGCAGCCAAAGGGACAGGCCCTACGAGCAGTACTTC. Its translation: CASSQRDRPYEQYF. The chain combines TRBV4-1 with TRBJ2-7; 8 nucleotides agree with TRBD1. Germline V lookup: CDR1 MGHRA, CDR2 YSYEKL. The length of the CDR3 is 14 residues. The V gene end was trimmed by 2 bases and the J gene end by 2 bases; junction bases not matched to a gene: 2.